The following is a T cell receptor (beta chain) sequence with its context. Trimming at V came to 5 bases and at J to 4 bases, leaving 6 bases not matched to a gene. Germline V CDR1 and CDR2: SGHVS, FNYEAQ. The CDR3 totals 14 residues. The study ran its PCR with 60 Vbeta and 13 Jbeta primers. Repertoires were generated with immunoSEQ multiplex PCR, while TCRdb's copy carries only in-frame clones and drops some. This repertoire shows 95,000 to 150,000 clones, over 60% found once; its top ten account for around 5%. Despite likely unrecorded immune exposures, the donors were nominally healthy at the time of sampling. The entry originates in a study of cytomegalovirus exposure and HLA in healthy donors.

The sequenced sample was PBMCs. The rearrangement links TRBV7-6 to TRBJ2-5; 8 bases agree with TRBD2. The source of this sequence is a man aged 60 to 75 in good health and CMV-seropositive. CDR3 in DNA: TGTGCCAGCAGCGCTGGGACTAGGGGAGAGACCCAGTACTTC. Protein product: CASSAGTRGETQYF.